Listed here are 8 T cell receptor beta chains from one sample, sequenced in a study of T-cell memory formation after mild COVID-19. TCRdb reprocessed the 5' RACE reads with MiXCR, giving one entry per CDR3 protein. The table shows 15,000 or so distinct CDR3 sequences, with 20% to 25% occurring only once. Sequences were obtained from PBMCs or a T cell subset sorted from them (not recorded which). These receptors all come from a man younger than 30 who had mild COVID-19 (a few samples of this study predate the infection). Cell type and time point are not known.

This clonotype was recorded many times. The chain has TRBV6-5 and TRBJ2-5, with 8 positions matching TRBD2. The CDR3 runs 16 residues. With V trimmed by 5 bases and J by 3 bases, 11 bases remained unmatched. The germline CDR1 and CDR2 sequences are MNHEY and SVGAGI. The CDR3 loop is CASSPGSGGIKETQYF. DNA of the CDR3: TGTGCCAGCAGTCCCGGGAGCGGGGGCATCAAAGAGACCCAGTACTTC.

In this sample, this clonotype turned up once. The CDR3 DNA sequence: TGTGCCAGCAGTCAGGACAGCCAAGAGACCCAGTACTTC. Its protein product is CASSQDSQETQYF. This chain uses TRBV2 with TRBJ2-5; tentative D call: TRBD1 (6 bases). This CDR3 has 13 residues. The V gene lost 5 bases and the J gene lost 1 base, with 8 bases spanning the gap. CDR1 is SNHLY, CDR2 FYNNEI, per germline.

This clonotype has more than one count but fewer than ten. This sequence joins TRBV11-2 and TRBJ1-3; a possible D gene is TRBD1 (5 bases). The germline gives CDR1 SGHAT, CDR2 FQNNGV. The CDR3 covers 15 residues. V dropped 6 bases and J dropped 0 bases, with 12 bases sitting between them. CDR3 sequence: CASRYTGRSGNTIYF. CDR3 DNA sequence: TGTGCCAGCAGATATACAGGACGCTCTGGAAACACCATATATTTT.

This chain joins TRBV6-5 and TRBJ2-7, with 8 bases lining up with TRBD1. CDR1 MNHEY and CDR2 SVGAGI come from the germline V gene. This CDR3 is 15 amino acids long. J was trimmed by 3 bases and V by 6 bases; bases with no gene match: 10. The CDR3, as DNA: TGTGCCAGCAGCAAGACCCTCGGACAGGGCTACGAGCAGTACTTC. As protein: CASSKTLGQGYEQYF.

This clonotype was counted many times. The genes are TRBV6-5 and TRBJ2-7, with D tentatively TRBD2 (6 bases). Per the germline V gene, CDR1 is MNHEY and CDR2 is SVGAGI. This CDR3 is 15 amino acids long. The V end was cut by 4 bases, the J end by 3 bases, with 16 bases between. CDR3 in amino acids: CASSSSDYSNYEQYF. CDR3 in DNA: TGTGCCAGCAGTTCCTCGGACTACTCCAACTACGAGCAGTACTTC.

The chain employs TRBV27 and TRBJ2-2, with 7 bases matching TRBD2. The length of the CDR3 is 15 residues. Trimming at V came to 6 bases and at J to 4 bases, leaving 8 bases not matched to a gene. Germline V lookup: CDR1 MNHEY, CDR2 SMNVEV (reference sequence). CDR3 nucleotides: TGTGCCAGCAGCCCCCTGGGGGGGAGCACCGGGGAGCTGTTTTTT. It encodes CASSPLGGSTGELFF.

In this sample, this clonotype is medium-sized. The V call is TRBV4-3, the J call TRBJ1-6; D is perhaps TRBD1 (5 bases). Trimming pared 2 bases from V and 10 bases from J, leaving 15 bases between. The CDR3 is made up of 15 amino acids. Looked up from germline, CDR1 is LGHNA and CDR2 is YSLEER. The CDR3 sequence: CASSQRDGGRSPLHF. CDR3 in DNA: TGCGCCAGCAGCCAAAGGGATGGGGGTCGGTCACCCCTCCACTTT.

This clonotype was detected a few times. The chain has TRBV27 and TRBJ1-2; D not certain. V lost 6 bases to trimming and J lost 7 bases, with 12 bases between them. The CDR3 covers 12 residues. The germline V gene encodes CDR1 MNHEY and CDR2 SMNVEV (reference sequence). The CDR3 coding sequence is TGTGCCAGCAGAGACCCGCCTCGTGGCTACACCTTC. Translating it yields CASRDPPRGYTF.